The clone carrying this TCR beta chain was seen only a few times. Its antigen is undetermined. The data are from a study of T-cell memory formation after mild COVID-19. For the study at large: TCR clusters showed largely donor specificity.

TCR alpha and TCR beta cDNA libraries carrying sample barcodes and UMIs came from 5'RACE with constant-segment primers. TCRdb redid the calling of the 5' RACE reads with MiXCR, one entry per CDR3 protein. This table holds about 130,000 distinct CDR3 sequences, 15% to 20% found once. The study, taken as a whole, reports: Clones which contracted sat mainly in CM and EM if CD4+, and in EMRA if CD8+. Clones contracting across day 15 to 85 had a balanced CD4/CD8 profile; later expanding clones leaned CD4+.

The V gene's germline CDR1 is SGHVS and CDR2 FQNEAQ. The V segment lost 3 bases and the J segment 4 bases; nucleotides outside the gene matches: 10. The CDR3 has 16 residues. The chain is built from TRBV7-8 and TRBJ2-3, with 7 positions matching TRBD2. Input material: PBMCs or a T cell subset sorted from them (not recorded which). This clonotype was sampled from an adult woman who had mild COVID-19 (a few samples of this study predate the infection). Cell type and time point are not known. The CDR3 spells CASSLNAGRIADTQYF. DNA of the CDR3: TGTGCCAGCAGCTTGAATGCCGGGAGGATTGCAGATACGCAGTATTTT.